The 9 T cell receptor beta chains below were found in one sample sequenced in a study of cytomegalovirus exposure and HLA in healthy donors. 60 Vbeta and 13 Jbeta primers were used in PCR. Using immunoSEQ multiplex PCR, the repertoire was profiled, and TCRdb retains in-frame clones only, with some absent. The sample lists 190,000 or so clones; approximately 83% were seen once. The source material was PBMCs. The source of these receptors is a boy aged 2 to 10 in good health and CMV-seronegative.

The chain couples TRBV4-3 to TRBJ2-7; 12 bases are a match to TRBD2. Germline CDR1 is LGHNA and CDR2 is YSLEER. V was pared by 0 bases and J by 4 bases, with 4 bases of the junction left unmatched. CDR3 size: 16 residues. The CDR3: CASSQDASGGAYEQYF. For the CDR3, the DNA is TGCGCCAGCAGCCAAGATGCTAGCGGGGGGGCTTACGAGCAGTACTTC.

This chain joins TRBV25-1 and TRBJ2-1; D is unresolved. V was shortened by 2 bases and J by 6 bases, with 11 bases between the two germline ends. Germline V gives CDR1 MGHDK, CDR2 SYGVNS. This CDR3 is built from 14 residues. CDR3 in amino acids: CASSEPGEVNEQFF. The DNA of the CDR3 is TGTGCCAGCAGTGAACCCGGTGAAGTCAATGAGCAGTTCTTC.

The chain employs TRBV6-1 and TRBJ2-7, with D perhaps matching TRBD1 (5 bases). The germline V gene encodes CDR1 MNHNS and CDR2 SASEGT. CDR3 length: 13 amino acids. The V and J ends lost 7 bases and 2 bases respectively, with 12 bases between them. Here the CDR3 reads CASNQGRPYEQYF. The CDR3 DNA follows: TGTGCCAGCAATCAGGGCAGACCCTACGAGCAGTACTTC.

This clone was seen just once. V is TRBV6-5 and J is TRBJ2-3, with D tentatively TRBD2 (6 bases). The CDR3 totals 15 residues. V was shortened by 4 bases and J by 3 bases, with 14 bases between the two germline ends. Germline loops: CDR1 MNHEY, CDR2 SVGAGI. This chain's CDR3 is CASSSRLARTDTQYF. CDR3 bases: TGTGCCAGCAGTTCTCGTCTAGCGAGGACAGATACGCAGTATTTT.

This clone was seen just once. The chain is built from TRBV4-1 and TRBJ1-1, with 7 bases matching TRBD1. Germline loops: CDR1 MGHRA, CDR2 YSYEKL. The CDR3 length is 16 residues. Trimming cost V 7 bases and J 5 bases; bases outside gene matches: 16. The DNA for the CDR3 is TGCGCCAGCACCACAGTCGGGAGGGGGCGCCGAACTGAAGCTTTCTTT. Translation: CASTTVGRGRRTEAFF.

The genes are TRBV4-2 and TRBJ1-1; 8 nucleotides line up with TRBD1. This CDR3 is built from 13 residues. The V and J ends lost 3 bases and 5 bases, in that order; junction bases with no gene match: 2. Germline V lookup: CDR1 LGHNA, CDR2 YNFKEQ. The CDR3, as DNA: TGTGCCAGCAGCCATGACAGGGGTACTGAAGCTTTCTTT. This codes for CASSHDRGTEAFF.

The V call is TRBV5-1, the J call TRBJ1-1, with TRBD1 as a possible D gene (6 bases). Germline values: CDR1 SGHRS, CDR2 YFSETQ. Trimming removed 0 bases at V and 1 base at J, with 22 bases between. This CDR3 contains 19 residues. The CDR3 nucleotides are TGCGCCAGCAGCTTGGAATGGGGGGGGCATAGGGGAACGAACACTGAAGCTTTCTTT. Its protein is CASSLEWGGHRGTNTEAFF.

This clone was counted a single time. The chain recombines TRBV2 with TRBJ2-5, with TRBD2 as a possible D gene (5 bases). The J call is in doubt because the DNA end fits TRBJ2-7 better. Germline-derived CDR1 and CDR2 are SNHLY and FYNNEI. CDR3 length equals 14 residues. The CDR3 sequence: CASRERAGTYEQYF. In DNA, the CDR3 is TGTGCCAGCAGGGAAAGGGCGGGTACTTACGAGCAGTACTTC.

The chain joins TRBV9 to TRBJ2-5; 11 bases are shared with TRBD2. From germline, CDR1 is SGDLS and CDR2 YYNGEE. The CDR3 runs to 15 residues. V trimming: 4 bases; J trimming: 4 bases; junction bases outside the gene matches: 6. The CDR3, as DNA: TGTGCCAGCAGCCCACGGGGACTAGCGGTAGAGACCCAGTACTTC. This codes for CASSPRGLAVETQYF.